The rows below give T cell receptor beta chains drawn from one sample of a study of blood T cell repertoires in COVID-19. Method: immunoSEQ multiplex PCR; TCRdb's copy keeps in-frame clones and lacks some. The sample comprises about 50,000 clones, around 85% of which are singletons, and around 14% rests with the top ten. Material for sequencing was peripheral blood. These receptors were collected from a human donor in a cohort sampled during active COVID-19. The donor label of this sample is uncertain. Each CDR3 is given with its conserved first and last residue. The D gene is left open where the match is weak. Size is omitted from some rows. Given values are once, few, many or a class for expanded clones.

d_call	clone_size	j_call	v_call	cdr3_nt	cdr3_aa
TRBD1	.	TRBJ1-2	TRBV10-3	TGTGCCATCAGTGAGACGCCGGGGTGGGACAGGTATGGCTACACCTTC	CAISETPGWDRYGYTF
.	once	TRBJ1-6	TRBV19	TGTGCCAGTAGTATAGGGGTGGGGGCCAATTCACCCCTCCACTTT	CASSIGVGANSPLHF
.	.	TRBJ2-7	TRBV5-6	TGTGCCAGCAGCCGAAGACTGAATAGCGGAGGTAACGAGCAGTACTTC	CASSRRLNSGGNEQYF
TRBD2	.	TRBJ2-3	TRBV4-3	TGCGCCAGCAGCCAAGAATACGGGGGGGCAGATACGCAGTATTTT	CASSQEYGGADTQYF
.	.	TRBJ1-5	TRBV5-1	TGCGCCAGCAGCCGGGGGGGACGGGAGCCCCAGCATTTT	CASSRGGREPQHF
TRBD2	.	TRBJ2-1	TRBV10-3	TGTGCCATCAGTGAGGCGAGTAGCGGGGGCGGGTATGAGCAGTTCTTC	CAISEASSGGGYEQFF
TRBD2	.	TRBJ2-7	TRBV4-1	TGCGCCAGCAGCCAAGCGACTAGCGCAGCCTACGAGCAGTACTTC	CASSQATSAAYEQYF
TRBD1	.	TRBJ2-1	TRBV18	TGTGCCAGCTCACCACCCTCCGGGACAGGCTCCTACAATGAGCAGTTCTTC	CASSPPSGTGSYNEQFF
TRBD1	.	TRBJ2-3	TRBV19	TGTGCCAGTAGCCCCCGACAGGGGGCTCCAGATACGCAGTATTTT	CASSPRQGAPDTQYF
.	.	TRBJ1-5	TRBV29-1	TGCAGCGTTGAAGTGGTGGGCCAGCCCCAGCATTTT	CSVEVVGQPQHF
.	.	TRBJ1-1	TRBV9	TGTGCCAGCAGCACCAACTCTGGGGGGTTTATGAACACTGAAGCTTTCTTT	CASSTNSGGFMNTEAFF
.	.	TRBJ2-2	TRBV2	TGTGCCAGCAGTGACCATCAGCGAAAGAACACCGGGGAGCTGTTTTTT	CASSDHQRKNTGELFF
.	.	TRBJ2-7	TRBV12-3/TRBV12-4	TGTGCCAGCAGGAGGGCGAGCTCCTACGAGCAGTACTTC	CASRRASSYEQYF
.	.	TRBJ1-4	TRBV7-9	TGTGCCAGCAGCTCCAGACGGGTTAATGAAAAACTGTTTTTT	CASSSRRVNEKLFF
.	.	TRBJ1-1	TRBV5-1	TGCGCCAGCAGCACAGGGACGGATTTTGAAGCTTTCTTT	CASSTGTDFEAFF
TRBD1	.	TRBJ1-4	TRBV28	TGTGCCAGCAGTCCCGCTGGAGGAGGGGGCCTAACTAATGAAAAACTGTTTTTT	CASSPAGGGGLTNEKLFF
TRBD1	.	TRBJ2-3	TRBV5-1	TGCGCCAGCAGCCCGACCGGACAGGGAACAGATACGCAGTATTTT	CASSPTGQGTDTQYF
TRBD1	.	TRBJ1-5	TRBV4-1	TGCGCCAGCAGCCAATTACAACAGGGGAGCAATCAGCCCCAGCATTTT	CASSQLQQGSNQPQHF
.	few	TRBJ1-6	TRBV6-1	TGTGCCAGCAGTGAAGGCGAGGCCCAAGGTTCACCCCTCCACTTT	CASSEGEAQGSPLHF
TRBD1	.	TRBJ2-1	TRBV20-1	TGCAGTGCTAGTGACAGGGTGGGATACAATGAGCAGTTCTTC	CSASDRVGYNEQFF
TRBD2	.	TRBJ2-3	TRBV4-2	TGTGCCAGCAGCCATACTAGCGGGGGTACAGATACGCAGTATTTT	CASSHTSGGTDTQYF
.	.	TRBJ2-2	TRBV9	TGTGCCAGCAGCGTAGCTCCCCGAAGGGGCACCGGGGAGCTGTTTTTT	CASSVAPRRGTGELFF
TRBD1	.	TRBJ2-7	TRBV27	TGTGCCAGCAGGACGACAGGGGGCTACGAGCAGTACTTC	CASRTTGGYEQYF
TRBD1	.	TRBJ1-2	TRBV5-4	TGTGCCAGCAGCTATGGGGGACAGGGGCAATACTATGGCTACACCTTC	CASSYGGQGQYYGYTF
.	.	TRBJ1-5	TRBV2	TGTGCCAGCAGACCGGGGAGCAATCAACCCCAGCATTTT	CASRPGSNQPQHF
.	once	TRBJ2-1	TRBV10-3	TGTGCCATCAGTGAGTCGATTCGACATTCAAATGAGCAGTTCTTC	CAISESIRHSNEQFF
TRBD1	.	TRBJ1-2	TRBV9	TGTGCCAGCAGCAAGGGACAGGGGGCGCAGATCTATGGCTACACCTTC	CASSKGQGAQIYGYTF
TRBD1	.	TRBJ1-2	TRBV19	TGTGCCAGTAGTCTACAGGGGTCAGGTGGCTACACCTTC	CASSLQGSGGYTF
TRBD1	once	TRBJ1-1	TRBV11-2	TGTGCCAGCAGCTTAGTGGGATACAGGGGGCTCGAGGGGACTGAAGCTTTCTTT	CASSLVGYRGLEGTEAFF
TRBD1	.	TRBJ1-2	TRBV6-1	TGTGCCAGCAGTGAGACGACAGGGGGAGGTGCCTATGGCTACACCTTC	CASSETTGGGAYGYTF
TRBD1	.	TRBJ2-7	TRBV5-1	TGCGCCAGCAGTATGACAGGGTCAAGCTCCTACGAGCAGTACTTC	CASSMTGSSSYEQYF
TRBD2	.	TRBJ2-5	TRBV13	TGTGCCAGCAGCTTAAGCCAGCGGGGGGGCCGAGAGACCCAGTACTTC	CASSLSQRGGRETQYF
.	.	TRBJ2-3	TRBV6-5	TGTGCCAGCAGTTACGGGCAGAGCACAGATACGCAGTATTTT	CASSYGQSTDTQYF
.	once	TRBJ2-3	TRBV25-1	TGTGCCAGCAGTCAGAGCGGACGGGATACGCAGTATTTT	CASSQSGRDTQYF
TRBD1	.	TRBJ2-5	TRBV5-1	TGCGCCAGCAGCTATACCGGGACAGTAGAGACCCAGTACTTC	CASSYTGTVETQYF
TRBD1	.	TRBJ2-3	TRBV7-9	TGTGCCAGCAGCTCCTCTGACAGGGCAGATACGCAGTATTTT	CASSSSDRADTQYF
TRBD2	.	TRBJ2-3	TRBV7-2	TGTGCCAGCGGACTAGCGGGGGCGGAGGATACGCAGTATTTT	CASGLAGAEDTQYF
.	.	TRBJ1-6	TRBV5-4	TGTGCCAGCAGCCCACATCAGGGTAATAATTCACCCCTCCACTTT	CASSPHQGNNSPLHF
.	.	TRBJ1-4	TRBV27	TGTGCCAGCAGTCCGGACCCCCGGTGGGGCGGGACTGAAAAACTGTTTTTT	CASSPDPRWGGTEKLFF
.	.	TRBJ1-2	TRBV6-2/TRBV6-3	TGTGCCAGCAGTTACTCCCAGGGGACGATCTATGGCTACACCTTC	CASSYSQGTIYGYTF
TRBD2	.	TRBJ2-7	TRBV7-2	TGTGCCAGCAGCCCTTTAGCGGGGACCAACTACGAGCAGTACTTC	CASSPLAGTNYEQYF
.	.	TRBJ1-5	TRBV2	TGTGCCAGCAGTGATCAGGGTATGGGACAGCCCCAGCATTTT	CASSDQGMGQPQHF
TRBD1	few	TRBJ1-1	TRBV10-3	TGTGCCATCAGTGAATCCGGGACAGGGACGGGGACTGAAGCTTTCTTT	CAISESGTGTGTEAFF
TRBD1	.	TRBJ2-5	TRBV10-2	TGCGCCAGCAAGCTAAACAGGGGGTCGGGAGAGACCCAGTACTTC	CASKLNRGSGETQYF
.	few	TRBJ1-4	TRBV25-1	TGTGCCAGCAGTGCCTCGGGGGGCGGCAGCGAAAAACTGTTTTTT	CASSASGGGSEKLFF
.	few	TRBJ1-2	TRBV6-5	TGTGCCAGCAGAATTCAGGGCGGCTACACCTTC	CASRIQGGYTF
TRBD1	.	TRBJ2-7	TRBV5-1	TGCGCCAGCAGCCTTCGGACAGGGGGTGGGTACGAGCAGTACTTC	CASSLRTGGGYEQYF
TRBD1	.	TRBJ1-5	TRBV27	TGTGCCAGCAGTCCCTACAGGGGGATAAGCAATCAGCCCCAGCATTTT	CASSPYRGISNQPQHF
TRBD1	few	TRBJ1-2	TRBV19	TGTGCCAGTAGGGACAGGGATCCTAACTATGGCTACACCTTC	CASRDRDPNYGYTF
.	.	TRBJ1-1	TRBV30	TGTGCCTGGAGCCCCGAGGGATCAGCTTTCTTT	CAWSPEGSAFF
TRBD1	.	TRBJ1-1	TRBV6-6	TGTGCCAGCAGTAGACGGACAGGGGGCGATGGTTTCTTT	CASSRRTGGDGFF
.	.	TRBJ2-5	TRBV5-1	TGCGCCAGCAGCGTGGGTGACTACCAAGAGACCCAGTACTTC	CASSVGDYQETQYF
.	.	TRBJ2-5	TRBV5-1	TGCGCCAGCAGCAGGGGCAGCGACGAAGAGACCCAGTACTTC	CASSRGSDEETQYF
.	few	TRBJ1-5	TRBV6-6	TGTGCCAGCAGCCAAACAGGGAACCAGCCCCAGCATTTT	CASSQTGNQPQHF
TRBD1	.	TRBJ1-4	TRBV6-6	TGTGCCAGCAGTACCGGACAGGGACTATGGGAAAAACTGTTTTTT	CASSTGQGLWEKLFF